This TCR beta chain was captured in a study of vaccination effects on CD4 cells after COVID-19. With regard to this clone: No antigen is known for it.

Antigen-specific CD4+ T cells were first expanded with viral peptide pools by the ViraFEST assay and only then sequenced. Cells that had been cultured for 10 days were the source of isolated CD4+ T cells. Participants each got two BNT162b2 or mRNA-1273 vaccine doses. Roughly 2.1 million PBMC per well received about 9.6 IU/ml IL-2 and 8 to 10 ug/ml peptides in culture. A half-medium replacement with IL-2 medium was carried out on days 3 and 7. Here immunoSEQ multiplex PCR was the method, and the copy in TCRdb shows in-frame clones only, minus some. This table has approximately 30,000 clones, about 70% appearing once. The CDR3 is 14 amino acids. Germline assignment: CDR1 SGHRS and CDR2 YFSETQ. The trim removed 4 bases at V and 2 bases at J, leaving 3 bases unmatched. Broader study findings: From healthy vaccinees, only 1 of 255 vaccine-induced clones also reacted to common cold coronaviruses. The study got few convalescent patients and did not collect any early post-infection timepoints.

Source: CD4+ T cells from PBMCs cultured with HCoV-NL63 spike peptides, taken after COVID-19 vaccination. This sequence originates from a human donor who received a COVID-19 vaccine. This chain joins TRBV5-1 and TRBJ1-5; 7 bases align to TRBD1. The CDR3 sequence is CASSPGTGNQPQHF. The DNA for the CDR3 is TGCGCCAGCAGCCCCGGGACAGGCAATCAGCCCCAGCATTTT.